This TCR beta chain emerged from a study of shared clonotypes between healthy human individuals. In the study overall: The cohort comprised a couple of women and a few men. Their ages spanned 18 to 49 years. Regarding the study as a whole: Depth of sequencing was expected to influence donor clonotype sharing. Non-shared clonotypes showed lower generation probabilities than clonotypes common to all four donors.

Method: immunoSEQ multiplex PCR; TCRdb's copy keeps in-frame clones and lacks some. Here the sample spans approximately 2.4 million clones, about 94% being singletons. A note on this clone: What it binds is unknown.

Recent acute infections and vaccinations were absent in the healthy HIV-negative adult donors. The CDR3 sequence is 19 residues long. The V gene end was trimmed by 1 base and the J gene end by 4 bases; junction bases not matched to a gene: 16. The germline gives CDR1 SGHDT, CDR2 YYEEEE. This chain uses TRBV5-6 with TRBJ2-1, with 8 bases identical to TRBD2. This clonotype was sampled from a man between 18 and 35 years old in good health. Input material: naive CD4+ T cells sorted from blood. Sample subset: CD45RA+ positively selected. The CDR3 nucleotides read TGTGCCAGCAGCTTGCCCGGGCGTAGAGCGGGAGTCTTGTACAATGAGCAGTTCTTC. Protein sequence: CASSLPGRRAGVLYNEQFF.